This T cell receptor (beta chain) appears in the sequencing data of a study of control samples from healthy donors and cancer patients. Profiled with immunoSEQ multiplex PCR; TCRdb holds only in-frame clones, not every one. The data contain fewer than 130,000 clones, around 87% of them singletons. CDR1 is SGHVS, CDR2 FNYEAQ, per germline. V lost 4 bases to trimming and J lost 3 bases; unmatched junction nucleotides: 17. The CDR3 loop spans 19 amino acids. The specimen sequenced was PBMCs. The rearrangement uses TRBV7-6 and TRBJ2-1, with TRBD2 identical over 8 bases. This receptor was obtained from a woman aged 55-70 years with lung cancer. In DNA form, the CDR3 reads TGTGCCAGCAGCTACACAGCTGGCTCGGTAGCGGGATACTACAATGAGCAGTTCTTC. As protein: CASSYTAGSVAGYYNEQFF. The complete variable domain, with remaining parts taken from reference TRBV7-6 and TRBJ2-1, reads GAGVSQSPRYKVTKRGQDVALRCDPISGHVSLYWYRQALGQGPEFLTYFNYEAQQDKSGLPNDRFSAERPEGSISTLTIQRTEQRDSAMYRCASSYTAGSVAGYYNEQFFGPGTRLTVL.